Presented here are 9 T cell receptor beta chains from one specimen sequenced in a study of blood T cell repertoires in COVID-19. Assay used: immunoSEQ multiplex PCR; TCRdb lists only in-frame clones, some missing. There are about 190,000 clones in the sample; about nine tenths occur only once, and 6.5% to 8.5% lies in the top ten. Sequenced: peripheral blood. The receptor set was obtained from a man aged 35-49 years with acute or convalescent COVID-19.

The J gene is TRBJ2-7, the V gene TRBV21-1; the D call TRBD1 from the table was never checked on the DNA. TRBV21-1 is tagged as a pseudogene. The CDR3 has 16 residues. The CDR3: CATLQGAGACHYEQYF. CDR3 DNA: TGTGCCACCTTACAGGGGGCCGGCGCCTGCCACTACGAGCAGTACTTC.

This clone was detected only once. The chain's CDR3 is CASSREGGRVTEAFF. The DNA for the CDR3 is TGTGCCAGCAGTCGGGAGGGGGGTCGAGTCACTGAAGCTTTCTTT. The chain joins TRBV6-5 to TRBJ1-1, with D perhaps matching TRBD1 (6 bases). The germline gives CDR1 MNHEY, CDR2 SVGAGI. CDR3 size: 15 residues. The V end lost 5 bases, the J end lost 4 bases, and 17 bases lay between the germline ends.

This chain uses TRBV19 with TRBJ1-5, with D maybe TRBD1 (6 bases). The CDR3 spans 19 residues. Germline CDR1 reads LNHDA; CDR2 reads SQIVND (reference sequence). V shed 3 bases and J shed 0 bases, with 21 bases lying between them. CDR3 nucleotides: TGTGCCAGTAGTATGCCCCCCCAACAGGGCCGGAGTAGCAATCAGCCCCAGCATTTT. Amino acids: CASSMPPQQGRSSNQPQHF.

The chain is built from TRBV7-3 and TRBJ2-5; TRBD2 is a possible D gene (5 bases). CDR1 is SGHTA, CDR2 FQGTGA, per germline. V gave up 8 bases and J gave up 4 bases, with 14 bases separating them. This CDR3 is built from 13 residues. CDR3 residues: CASSPLGRETQYF. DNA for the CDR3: TGTGCCAGCTCCCCACTAGGTAGAGAGACCCAGTACTTC.

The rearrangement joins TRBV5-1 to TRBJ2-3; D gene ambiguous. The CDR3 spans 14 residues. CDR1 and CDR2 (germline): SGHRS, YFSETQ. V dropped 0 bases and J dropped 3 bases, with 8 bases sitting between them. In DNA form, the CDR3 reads TGCGCCAGCAGCTTGGCTGTCGGGACAGATACGCAGTATTTT. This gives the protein CASSLAVGTDTQYF.

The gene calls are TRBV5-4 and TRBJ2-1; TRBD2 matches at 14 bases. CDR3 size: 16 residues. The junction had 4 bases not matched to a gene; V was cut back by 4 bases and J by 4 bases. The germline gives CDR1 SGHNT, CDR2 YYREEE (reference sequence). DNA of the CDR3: TGTGCCAGCAGCCCCGGACTAGCGGGGGGTTACAATGAGCAGTTCTTC. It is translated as CASSPGLAGGYNEQFF.

Written as DNA, the CDR3 is TGCGCCAGCAGCGTCCCGGGCGGGGGGGCGAACGAGCAGTACTTC. It codes for CASSVPGGGANEQYF. The chain carries TRBV4-1 and TRBJ2-7; 9 nucleotides match TRBD2. Germline assignment: CDR1 MGHRA and CDR2 YSYEKL. CDR3 length equals 15 residues. The V segment lost 5 bases and the J segment 5 bases; nucleotides outside the gene matches: 10.

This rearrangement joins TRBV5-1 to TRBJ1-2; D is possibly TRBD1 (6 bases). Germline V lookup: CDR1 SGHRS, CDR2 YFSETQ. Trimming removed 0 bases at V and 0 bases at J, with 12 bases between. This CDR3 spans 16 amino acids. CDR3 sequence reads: CASSLGGTSPNYGYTF. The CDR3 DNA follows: TGCGCCAGCAGCTTGGGAGGGACAAGTCCTAACTATGGCTACACCTTC.

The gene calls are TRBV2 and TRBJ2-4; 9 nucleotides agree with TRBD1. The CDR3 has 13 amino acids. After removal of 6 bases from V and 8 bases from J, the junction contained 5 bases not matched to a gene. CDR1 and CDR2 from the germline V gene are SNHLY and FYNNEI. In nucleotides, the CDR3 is TGTGCCAGCAGAAGACAGGGGGAGGACATTCAGTACTTC. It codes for CASRRQGEDIQYF.